Below, 26 T cell receptor beta chains from the same sample are listed, as sequenced in a study of cytomegalovirus exposure and HLA in healthy donors. A multiplex PCR was run with 60 Vbeta primers and 13 Jbeta primers. TCRdb's copy holds only in-frame clones and misses some; the assay was immunoSEQ multiplex PCR. The table records roughly 120,000 clones, about 68% of them present only once. The sample consisted of PBMCs. Source of these receptors: a woman aged 40 to 50 in good health and CMV-seropositive.

In its sample, this clone was seen a few times. This chain links TRBV29-1 with TRBJ2-1, with a weak D call TRBD2 (5 bases). Germline loops: CDR1 SQVTM, CDR2 ANQGSEA. This CDR3 comprises 12 residues. V shed 4 bases and J shed 7 bases, with 11 bases lying between them. The CDR3 spells CSVGPQRNEQFF. Written as DNA, the CDR3 is TGCAGCGTTGGTCCCCAGCGGAATGAGCAGTTCTTC.

The chain combines TRBV2 with TRBJ2-7; 7 bases are a match to TRBD1. J gave up 1 base and V 6 bases, and 6 bases lay outside the gene matches. The germline CDR1 and CDR2 sequences are SNHLY and FYNNEI. CDR3 length equals 14 residues. CDR3 nucleotides: TGTGCCAGCAGCCGGGACAGCACTTCCTACGAGCAGTACTTC. Protein product: CASSRDSTSYEQYF.

The gene calls are TRBV18 and TRBJ1-1; 9 bases match TRBD1. The CDR3 extends over 15 amino acids. With 5 bases clipped from V and 4 bases from J, the junction kept 8 bases outside the gene matches. CDR1 and CDR2 (germline): KGHSH, LQKENI. The CDR3 DNA follows: TGTGCCAGCTCAGAAGGGACAGGGTCGACCACTGAAGCTTTCTTT. It translates to CASSEGTGSTTEAFF.

V gene TRBV5-4 combines with J gene TRBJ1-5; 11 nucleotides agree with TRBD1. CDR3 length: 20 amino acids. CDR1 SGHNT and CDR2 YYREEE come from the germline V gene (reference sequence). Losses at the gene ends were 2 bases for V and 1 base for J; bases not matched to a gene: 14. DNA for the CDR3: TGTGCCAGCAGCTTACACTACCTCTCGGGACAGGGGGTAAGCAATCAGCCCCAGCATTTT. It yields the protein CASSLHYLSGQGVSNQPQHF.

The chain joins TRBV5-6 to TRBJ2-7; D remains ambiguous. The CDR3 extends over 13 amino acids. Germline CDR1 SGHDT, CDR2 YYEEEE. V was trimmed by 2 bases and J by 0 bases, leaving 6 bases between them. The DNA of the CDR3 is TGTGCCAGCAGCTTTCTTAGCTCCTACGAGCAGTACTTC. Translating gives CASSFLSSYEQYF.

There are a few counts of this clone. The rearrangement joins TRBV10-3 to TRBJ1-3; D is undetermined. Germline CDR1 ENHRY, CDR2 SYGVKD. The CDR3 covers 14 residues. V dropped 5 bases and J dropped 0 bases, with 8 bases sitting between them. CDR3 in amino acids: CAISPGTSGNTIYF. CDR3 DNA: TGTGCCATCAGTCCGGGTACCTCTGGAAACACCATATATTTT.

In its sample, this clone was seen once. The chain joins TRBV9 to TRBJ2-3; 8 positions agree with TRBD2. There are 16 residues in the CDR3. V shed 1 base, J shed 5 bases, and the junction held 9 bases outside the gene matches. The V gene's germline CDR1 is SGDLS and CDR2 YYNGEE. The CDR3 DNA follows: TGTGCCAGCAGCGTATCGGGAGGGCCTTGGGTAGATACGCAGTATTTT. It is translated as CASSVSGGPWVDTQYF. Complete variable domain (other parts from reference TRBV9 and TRBJ2-3): DSGVTQTPKHLITATGQRVTLRCSPRSGDLSVYWYQQSLDQGLQFLIQYYNGEERAKGNILERFSAQQFPDLHSELNLSSLELGDSALYFCASSVSGGPWVDTQYFGPGTRLTVL.

This chain joins TRBV18 and TRBJ2-2; TRBD2 agrees at 7 bases. The germline V gene encodes CDR1 KGHSH and CDR2 LQKENI. V trimming: 2 bases; J trimming: 4 bases; junction bases outside the gene matches: 4. The CDR3 has 15 amino acids. The CDR3 region is CASSPRTSGTGELFF. CDR3 nucleotides: TGTGCCAGCTCACCAAGGACTAGTGGCACCGGGGAGCTGTTTTTT.

This clone was counted a single time. The V gene is TRBV5-1, the J gene TRBJ1-1; 8 bases fit TRBD1. CDR1 SGHRS and CDR2 YFSETQ come from the germline V gene. V trimming: 6 bases; J trimming: 5 bases; junction bases outside the gene matches: 9. CDR3 length: 14 amino acids. The CDR3 loop reads CASNVVQGGTEAFF. CDR3 nucleotides: TGCGCCAGCAACGTCGTACAGGGGGGGACTGAAGCTTTCTTT. Based on the CDR3 plus reference TRBV5-1 and TRBJ1-1, the full variable domain is KAGVTQTPRYLIKTRGQQVTLSCSPISGHRSVSWYQQTPGQGLQFLFEYFSETQRNKGNFPGRFSGRQFSNSRSEMNVSTLELGDSALYLCASNVVQGGTEAFFGQGTRLTVV.

The gene calls are TRBV28 and TRBJ1-2; D gene ambiguous. The V end was cut by 11 bases, the J end by 3 bases, with 10 bases between. The CDR3 runs to 11 residues. Germline CDR1 MDHEN, CDR2 SYDVKM. The CDR3 sequence is CASRVDYGYTF. The CDR3 nucleotides are TGTGCCTCCCGGGTTGACTATGGCTACACCTTC.

CDR3 in DNA: TGTGCCAGCAGCGTCCGGACTAGCGGGAGGTTTGAGACCCAGTACTTC. Translated, it gives CASSVRTSGRFETQYF. This chain connects TRBV9 to TRBJ2-5; 14 nucleotides line up with TRBD2. The length of the CDR3 is 16 residues. J was trimmed by 5 bases and V by 2 bases; bases with no gene match: 5. Germline-derived CDR1 and CDR2 are SGDLS and YYNGEE.

V and J are TRBV4-1 and TRBJ2-3, with 7 bases aligning to TRBD2. Germline V gene data show CDR1 as MGHRA and CDR2 as YSYEKL. The junction had 9 bases not matched to a gene; V was cut back by 0 bases and J by 0 bases. The CDR3 is 18 residues long. The DNA for the CDR3 is TGCGCCAGCAGCCAAGAAGTTGGAGTTAGCGGGAGCACAGATACGCAGTATTTT. Protein product: CASSQEVGVSGSTDTQYF.

This sequence joins TRBV19 and TRBJ1-2; the match to TRBD1 covers 8 bases. V gave up 6 bases and J gave up 8 bases; unmatched junction bases: 11. The CDR3 is 14 amino acids. Germline-derived CDR1 and CDR2 are LNHDA and SQIVND (reference sequence). CDR3 amino acids: CASSPQGAVQGYTF. Here the CDR3 DNA reads TGTGCCAGTAGCCCGCAGGGGGCGGTTCAGGGCTACACCTTC.

This chain connects TRBV6-7 to TRBJ2-3; 9 bases are a match to TRBD1. TRBV6-7 is flagged as an ORF with uncertain function. With 6 bases clipped from V and 8 bases from J, the junction kept 18 bases outside the gene matches. The CDR3 consists of 17 residues. The CDR3 loop is CASRPYRGHFSMATQYF. CDR3 bases: TGTGCCAGCAGGCCCTACAGGGGGCATTTCTCCATGGCTACGCAGTATTTT.

This clone was seen once. This chain connects TRBV28 to TRBJ2-7; 7 bases map to TRBD1. V was clipped by 3 bases and J by 3 bases; unmatched bases: 8. There are 15 residues in the CDR3. Germline-derived CDR1 and CDR2 are MDHEN and SYDVKM. The CDR3 region is CASSLLRDRLYEQYF. CDR3 in DNA: TGTGCCAGCAGTTTGCTTCGGGACAGACTCTACGAGCAGTACTTC.

The chain uses TRBV4-2 and TRBJ1-1, with D unresolved. Per germline, CDR1 LGHNA and CDR2 YNFKEQ. The CDR3 has 15 amino acids. Trimming pared 1 base from V and 0 bases from J, leaving 9 bases between. The CDR3 protein is CASSQGYGVNTEAFF. The CDR3 DNA reads as TGTGCCAGCAGCCAAGGGTACGGGGTGAACACTGAAGCTTTCTTT.

V gene TRBV4-1 combines with J gene TRBJ1-4; 7 bases are a match to TRBD1. The trim removed 5 bases at V and 1 base at J, leaving 7 bases unmatched. The V gene's germline CDR1 is MGHRA and CDR2 YSYEKL. This CDR3 has 16 residues. The chain's CDR3 is CASSRRTGGTNEKLFF. The CDR3 nucleotides are TGCGCCAGCAGCAGAAGGACAGGCGGAACTAATGAAAAACTGTTTTTT.

The CDR3 is CSVEVRGSFSTDTQYF. The CDR3 region has the DNA TGCAGCGTTGAAGTAAGGGGGTCGTTTAGCACAGATACGCAGTATTTT. This chain joins TRBV29-1 and TRBJ2-3, with D perhaps matching TRBD1 (6 bases). V was trimmed by 1 base and J by 0 bases, leaving 14 bases between them. Germline lookup yields CDR1 SQVTM and CDR2 ANQGSEA. The CDR3 has 16 amino acids.

The chain joins TRBV21-1 to TRBJ2-7; TRBD2, the table's D call, was not compared with the DNA. TRBV21-1 is shown as a pseudogene. The CDR3 is 14 amino acids. The DNA of the CDR3 is TGTGCCAGCAGCAAAAGAGGGACTAGCTACGAGCAGTACTTC. Translated, it gives CASSKRGTSYEQYF.

V is TRBV28 and J is TRBJ1-5; D remains ambiguous. CDR1 MDHEN and CDR2 SYDVKM come from the germline V gene. The germline V and J ends were trimmed by 7 bases and 0 bases, with 16 bases remaining between them. This CDR3 is 16 amino acids long. The chain's CDR3 is CASTRGRPYSNQPQHF. CDR3 coding DNA: TGTGCCAGCACCCGAGGTAGACCTTATAGCAATCAGCCCCAGCATTTT.

This clone was counted a few times. The J gene is TRBJ1-5, the V gene TRBV29-1; D may be TRBD1 (6 bases). V lost 5 bases to trimming and J lost 7 bases, with 15 bases between them. CDR1 and CDR2 (germline): SQVTM, ANQGSEA. The CDR3 extends over 13 amino acids. The CDR3 DNA sequence: TGCAGCGTTAGGACAGATGGAGAACAGCCCCAGCATTTT. It encodes CSVRTDGEQPQHF.

The chain combines TRBV4-2 with TRBJ2-3, with TRBD1 matching over 11 bases. The trim removed 1 base at V and 4 bases at J, leaving 1 base unmatched. Germline CDR1 reads LGHNA; CDR2 reads YNFKEQ. CDR3 length equals 15 residues. The CDR3 nucleotides are TGTGCCAGCAGCCAAGGGACAGGGGGCGCAGATACGCAGTATTTT. Encoded protein: CASSQGTGGADTQYF.

The rearrangement links TRBV7-2 to TRBJ2-2; D perhaps matches TRBD2 (5 bases). Germline assignment: CDR1 SGHTA and CDR2 FQGNSA. The CDR3 has 15 amino acids. The V gene lost 5 bases and the J gene lost 5 bases, with 15 bases spanning the gap. The CDR3 here is CASSRDAVVTGELFF. DNA for the CDR3: TGTGCCAGCAGCCGGGATGCGGTTGTGACCGGGGAGCTGTTTTTT.

The chain recombines TRBV5-6 with TRBJ1-2, with 9 nucleotides matching TRBD1. The V and J ends lost 7 bases and 0 bases, in that order; junction bases with no gene match: 7. Germline lookup yields CDR1 SGHDT and CDR2 YYEEEE. The CDR3 is 15 amino acids. The CDR3 loop is CASADRGLANYGYTF. In nucleotides, the CDR3 is TGTGCCAGCGCTGACAGGGGGTTAGCTAACTATGGCTACACCTTC.

The chain employs TRBV10-3 and TRBJ1-1; 10 bases align to TRBD1. CDR3 length: 15 residues. J gave up 7 bases and V 6 bases, and 11 bases lay outside the gene matches. CDR1 is ENHRY and CDR2 is SYGVKD in the germline V gene. The CDR3 loop is CAISSTGTGADEAFF. CDR3 coding DNA: TGTGCCATCAGCTCCACCGGGACAGGGGCAGATGAAGCTTTCTTT.

The chain combines TRBV7-9 with TRBJ2-7; no definite D call. V lost 5 bases, J lost 1 base, and 9 bases lay in between. CDR3 length equals 13 residues. Germline loops: CDR1 SEHNR, CDR2 FQNEAQ (reference sequence). The CDR3 nucleotides read TGTGCCAGCAGCGCCCAGGCGTCCTACGAGCAGTACTTC. Translating it yields CASSAQASYEQYF.